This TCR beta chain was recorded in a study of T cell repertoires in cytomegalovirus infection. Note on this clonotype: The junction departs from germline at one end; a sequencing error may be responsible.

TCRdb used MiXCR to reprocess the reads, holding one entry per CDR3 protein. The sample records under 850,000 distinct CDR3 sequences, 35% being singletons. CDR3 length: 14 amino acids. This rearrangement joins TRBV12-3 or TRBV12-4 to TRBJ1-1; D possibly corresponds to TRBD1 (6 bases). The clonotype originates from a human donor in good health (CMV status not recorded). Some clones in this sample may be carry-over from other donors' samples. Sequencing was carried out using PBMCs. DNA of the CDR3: TGTGCCATCAGTTTAGGACAGACGAACACTGAAGCGTTCTTT. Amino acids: CAISLGQTNTEAFF.